This TCR beta chain was sequenced during a study of beta chain features in type 1 diabetes. General observations from the study: Across patients, naive, central memory and Treg TCRB repertoires exhibited apparently greater similarity than was observed across healthy donors.

The J segment lost 3 bases and the V segment lost 4 bases, leaving 14 bases of the junction unmatched. This CDR3 has 18 residues. Germline CDR1 and CDR2: SGDLS and YYNGEE. Note on this clone: Its antigen is still unknown.

Via the markers CD45RO/CCR7/CD25/CD127/CD95/CD27, stem cell-like memory, regulatory, central memory and naive CD4+ cells were sorted. Isolated RNA was reverse transcribed in full, so expressed TCRB transcripts were sequenced. TCRdb's copy holds only in-frame clones and misses some; the assay was immunoSEQ multiplex PCR. The sample includes 240,000 or so clones, about 70% of them seen just once. This TCR was recovered from a man aged 25 to 40 in good health. Sequencing was done on a sample of naive CD4+ T cells from blood. The rearrangement joins TRBV9 to TRBJ2-3; 10 positions match TRBD1. The CDR3: CASSREPGQGKGTDTQYF. The DNA of the CDR3 is TGTGCCAGCAGCCGAGAACCGGGACAGGGGAAGGGAACAGATACGCAGTATTTT.